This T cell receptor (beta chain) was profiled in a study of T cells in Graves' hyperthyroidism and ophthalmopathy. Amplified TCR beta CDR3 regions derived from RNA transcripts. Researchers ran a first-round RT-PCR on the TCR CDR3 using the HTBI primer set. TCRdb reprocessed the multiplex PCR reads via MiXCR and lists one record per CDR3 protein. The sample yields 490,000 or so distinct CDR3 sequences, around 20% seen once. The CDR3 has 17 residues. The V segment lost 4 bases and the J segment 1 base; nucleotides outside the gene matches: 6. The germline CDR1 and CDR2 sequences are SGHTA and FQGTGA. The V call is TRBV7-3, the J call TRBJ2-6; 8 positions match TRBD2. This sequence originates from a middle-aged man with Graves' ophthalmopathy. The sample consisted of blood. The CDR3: CASSSDGGRSGANVLTF. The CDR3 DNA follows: TGTGCCAGCAGCTCGGACGGCGGGAGGTCTGGGGCCAACGTCCTGACTTTC.